This T cell receptor (beta chain) originates from a study of T cell responses to AZD1222 COVID-19 vaccine. Measured with immunoSEQ multiplex PCR; TCRdb has only the in-frame clones, and not every one. The sample holds 110,000 or so clones, around nine tenths seen once. With V trimmed by 5 bases and J by 5 bases, 2 bases remained unmatched. CDR1 is SGHTA and CDR2 is FQGNSA in the germline V gene. The CDR3 length is 13 residues. This clone appeared a single time. The sample carries other DNA sequences with the same CDR3. The chain couples TRBV7-2 to TRBJ1-5, with TRBD1 matching over 8 bases. Sequencing used peripheral blood, obtained 28 days after the second AZD1222 dose. This receptor was identified in an adult who received the AZD1222 COVID-19 vaccine. The CDR3 DNA follows: TGTGCCAGCAGCCTGGACAGGGATCAGCCCCAGCATTTT. Translated: CASSLDRDQPQHF. The variable domain in full, completed from reference TRBV7-2 and TRBJ1-5, reads GAGVSQSPSNKVTEKGKDVELRCDPISGHTALYWYRQSLGQGLEFLIYFQGNSAPDKSGLPSDRFSAERTGGSVSTLTIQRTQQEDSAVYLCASSLDRDQPQHFGDGTRLSIL.